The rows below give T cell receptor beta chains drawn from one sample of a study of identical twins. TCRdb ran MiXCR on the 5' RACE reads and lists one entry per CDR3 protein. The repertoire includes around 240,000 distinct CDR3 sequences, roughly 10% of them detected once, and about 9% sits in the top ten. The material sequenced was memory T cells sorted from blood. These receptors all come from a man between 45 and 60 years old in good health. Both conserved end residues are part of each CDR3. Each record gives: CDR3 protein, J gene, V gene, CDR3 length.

CDR3 protein: CASSLRVGTTSNQPQHF; J gene: TRBJ1-5; V gene: TRBV12-3/TRBV12-4; CDR3 length: 17
CDR3 protein: CASSFTGSGNTIYF; J gene: TRBJ1-3; V gene: TRBV12-3/TRBV12-4; CDR3 length: 14
CDR3 protein: CSARDGIYEQYF; J gene: TRBJ2-7; V gene: TRBV20-1; CDR3 length: 12
CDR3 protein: CASRDPGNNQPQHF; J gene: TRBJ1-5; V gene: TRBV28; CDR3 length: 14
CDR3 protein: CASSQDFYGYTF; J gene: TRBJ1-2; V gene: TRBV4-2; CDR3 length: 12
CDR3 protein: CASSQAGPGQPQHF; J gene: TRBJ1-5; V gene: TRBV3-1; CDR3 length: 14
CDR3 protein: CSAGTGTGSHEQYF; J gene: TRBJ2-7; V gene: TRBV20-1; CDR3 length: 14
CDR3 protein: CASSLGWAGSSVNTEAFF; J gene: TRBJ1-1; V gene: TRBV5-5; CDR3 length: 18
CDR3 protein: CASSADQETQYF; J gene: TRBJ2-5; V gene: TRBV5-1; CDR3 length: 12
CDR3 protein: CASSLTGSLRAGELFF; J gene: TRBJ2-2; V gene: TRBV5-4; CDR3 length: 16
CDR3 protein: CASSLGPGLAGRYEQYF; J gene: TRBJ2-7; V gene: TRBV7-9; CDR3 length: 17